These 17 T cell receptor beta chains came from one sample sequenced in a study of blood T cell repertoires in COVID-19. Assay used: immunoSEQ multiplex PCR; TCRdb lists only in-frame clones, some missing. The table shows over 25,000 clones, with 75% to 85% occurring only once. Source material: peripheral blood. The receptor source for this set is a man aged 55 to 70 with active COVID-19.

The V call is TRBV11-3, the J call TRBJ2-2; 8 bases map to TRBD1. V shed 3 bases, J shed 4 bases, and the junction held 4 bases outside the gene matches. This CDR3 contains 15 residues. Germline assignment: CDR1 SGHNT and CDR2 YENEEA. CDR3: CASSFTGGITGELFF. For the CDR3, the DNA is TGTGCCAGCAGCTTTACAGGGGGTATCACCGGGGAGCTGTTTTTT.

This chain uses TRBV19 with TRBJ2-6, with 10 bases lining up with TRBD1. The CDR3 length is 15 residues. Germline V gene lookup returns CDR1 LNHDA and CDR2 SQIVND (reference sequence). Germline trimming cut 6 bases from V and 3 bases from J; bases unmatched to any gene: 2. The CDR3 nucleotides read TGTGCCAGTAGGGACAGGGGGATTGGGGCCAACGTCCTGACTTTC. It translates to CASRDRGIGANVLTF.

The chain recombines TRBV10-3 with TRBJ2-3; TRBD2 matches 8 bases. Per the germline V gene, CDR1 is ENHRY and CDR2 is SYGVKD. The CDR3 loop spans 16 amino acids. Germline trimming cut 0 bases from V and 0 bases from J; bases unmatched to any gene: 2. CDR3 amino acids: CAISESTSGSTDTQYF. As DNA, the CDR3 is TGTGCCATCAGTGAGTCTACTAGCGGTAGCACAGATACGCAGTATTTT.

This chain uses TRBV7-9 with TRBJ2-1; 8 nucleotides match TRBD2. Germline V gene sequence: CDR1 SEHNR, CDR2 FQNEAQ (reference sequence). V shed 5 bases, J shed 1 base, and the junction held 4 bases outside the gene matches. The CDR3 consists of 15 residues. The CDR3 DNA sequence: TGTGCCAGCAGCCAGGGACTAGGGTCCTACAATGAGCAGTTCTTC. Its protein is CASSQGLGSYNEQFF.

This chain links TRBV5-1 with TRBJ2-1; 10 positions agree with TRBD2. The CDR3 consists of 17 residues. Germline CDR1 SGHRS, CDR2 YFSETQ. V dropped 2 bases and J dropped 0; count of bases not matched to a gene: 5. The CDR3 DNA is TGCGCCAGCAGCTTAACCGGGACTAGCGCCTCCTACAATGAGCAGTTCTTC. It encodes CASSLTGTSASYNEQFF.

This clone was counted once. The chain is built from TRBV7-2 and TRBJ1-4; 7 nucleotides line up with TRBD1. Germline V lookup: CDR1 SGHTA, CDR2 FQGNSA. Trimming removed 5 bases from V and 4 bases from J; junction bases left unmatched: 7. The CDR3 is made up of 15 amino acids. The CDR3 sequence: CASSPGTVFNEKLFF. CDR3 coding DNA: TGTGCCAGCAGCCCCGGGACAGTGTTTAATGAAAAACTGTTTTTT. Full variable domain (remainder filled in from reference TRBV7-2 and TRBJ1-4): GAGVSQSPSNKVTEKGKDVELRCDPISGHTALYWYRQSLGQGLEFLIYFQGNSAPDKSGLPSDRFSAERTGGSVSTLTIQRTQQEDSAVYLCASSPGTVFNEKLFFGSGTQLSVL.

This chain links TRBV29-1 with TRBJ1-1, with TRBD1 identical over 7 bases. The CDR3 contains 14 residues. The V and J ends lost 4 bases and 4 bases, in that order; junction bases with no gene match: 9. CDR1 and CDR2 from the germline V gene are SQVTM and ANQGSEA. The CDR3 loop reads CSVVDRVVGTEAFF. CDR3 nucleotides: TGCAGCGTTGTTGACAGGGTGGTAGGCACTGAAGCTTTCTTT.

This rearrangement joins TRBV6-5 to TRBJ2-2; 10 nucleotides align to TRBD2. This CDR3 has 15 amino acids. Germline V lookup: CDR1 MNHEY, CDR2 SVGAGI. The ends lost 6 bases at V and 5 bases at J; junction bases unmatched: 6. The CDR3 spells CASRPLAGDTGELFF. The CDR3 region has the DNA TGTGCCAGCAGACCTCTAGCGGGAGATACCGGGGAGCTGTTTTTT.

The V gene is TRBV7-3, the J gene TRBJ2-1; the match to TRBD2 covers 8 bases. The junction had 14 bases not matched to a gene; V was cut back by 3 bases and J by 7 bases. The CDR3 totals 17 residues. Per the germline V gene, CDR1 is SGHTA and CDR2 is FQGTGA. CDR3 region: CASSFARKLAGRNEQFF. The CDR3 DNA sequence: TGTGCCAGCAGCTTTGCCAGGAAGCTAGCGGGTCGTAATGAGCAGTTCTTC.

This clone was found once. The chain joins TRBV5-8 to TRBJ1-2; D remains ambiguous. Per the germline V gene, CDR1 is SGHTS and CDR2 is YDEGEE. This CDR3 has 13 amino acids. Trimming pared 3 bases from V and 4 bases from J, leaving 10 bases between. The DNA for the CDR3 is TGTGCCAGCAGCTCCCAGGACTTCTATGGCTACACCTTC. Translated, it gives CASSSQDFYGYTF.

The gene calls are TRBV12-5 and TRBJ2-3; 8 bases align to TRBD2. Germline V CDR1 and CDR2: LGHNT, FRNRAP. There are 16 residues in the CDR3. Unmatched junction bases numbered 11, after V lost 5 bases and J lost 4 bases. CDR3 sequence (DNA): TGTGCTAGTGGTCCCGGGACAAGCGGGAGTGCAGATACGCAGTATTTT. Translating gives CASGPGTSGSADTQYF.

The CDR3 region has the DNA TGTGCCAGCAGCCAAGGTTCCTCAGTTGCCGGGGCTTTCTTT. Translating it yields CASSQGSSVAGAFF. This chain joins TRBV14 and TRBJ1-1, with no clear D. Germline-derived CDR1 and CDR2 are SGHDN and FVKESK. Trimming shortened V by 1 base and J by 11 bases, and 17 bases separated the two germline ends. This CDR3 region has 14 residues.

The CDR3: CASRGRGDEQYF. For the CDR3, the DNA is TGTGCCAGCAGGGGCCGGGGGGACGAGCAGTACTTC. This chain connects TRBV12-3 or TRBV12-4 to TRBJ2-7; 7 bases are shared with TRBD2. The CDR3 is 12 amino acids. After removal of 6 bases from V and 5 bases from J, the junction contained 4 bases not matched to a gene.

V is TRBV7-9 and J is TRBJ2-7; weak D call: TRBD2 (7 bases). Germline V CDR1 and CDR2: SEHNR, FQNEAQ (reference sequence). Trimming left V 4 bases short and J 5 bases short, with 24 bases between. The CDR3 covers 17 residues. As DNA, the CDR3 is TGTGCCAGCAGCTCGGACGCGGGGGCAATCTGGATACACGAGCAGTACTTC. Translating it yields CASSSDAGAIWIHEQYF.

The V and J genes are TRBV5-8 and TRBJ1-3; D is possibly TRBD1 (6 bases). The V end lost 5 bases, the J end lost 4 bases, and 13 bases lay between the germline ends. The CDR3 extends over 14 amino acids. Per the germline V gene, CDR1 is SGHTS and CDR2 is YDEGEE. Here the CDR3 DNA reads TGTGCCAGCAGACCCGGACAGTCGGGAAACACCATATATTTT. Its protein product is CASRPGQSGNTIYF.

The rearrangement uses TRBV7-9 and TRBJ2-7; 11 bases match TRBD2. Unmatched junction bases numbered 9, after V lost 5 bases and J lost 0 bases. The CDR3 spans 17 residues. Germline loops: CDR1 SEHNR, CDR2 FQNEAQ (reference sequence). This CDR3 is CASSPRTSGRGSYEQYF. The DNA for the CDR3 is TGTGCCAGCAGCCCCCGGACTAGCGGGCGAGGCTCCTACGAGCAGTACTTC.

This clone was seen a handful of times. This rearrangement joins TRBV29-1 to TRBJ2-2, with TRBD2 as a possible D gene (5 bases). This CDR3 is built from 13 residues. V was cut by 7 bases and J by 5 bases, with 14 bases left in between. Germline loops: CDR1 SQVTM, CDR2 ANQGSEA. The CDR3, as DNA: TGCAGCGCCTACGGGGTCGGGACCGGGGAGCTGTTTTTT. Translated: CSAYGVGTGELFF.